The 12 T cell receptor beta chains given below trace back to one sample, sequenced in a study of cytomegalovirus exposure and HLA in healthy donors. PCR primers comprised 60 Vbeta and 13 Jbeta primers. The protocol was immunoSEQ multiplex PCR, while the TCRdb copy is restricted to in-frame clones and leaves out a portion. This sample's table reports approximately 140,000 clones. Sequencing input: PBMCs. These TCRs come from a man between 40 and 49 years old in good health and CMV-seronegative.

V and J are TRBV7-8 and TRBJ2-3, with a possible D match to TRBD1 (6 bases). The CDR3 extends over 13 amino acids. The V end was cut by 4 bases, the J end by 4 bases, with 9 bases between. Germline V lookup: CDR1 SGHVS, CDR2 FQNEAQ. DNA for the CDR3: TGTGCCAGCAGCTCGTCAGGGGCAGATACGCAGTATTTT. Translation: CASSSSGADTQYF.

The gene calls are TRBV10-3 and TRBJ1-1; 9 bases are shared with TRBD1. This CDR3 has 15 residues. The trim removed 6 bases at V and 3 bases at J, leaving 8 bases unmatched. The germline V gene has CDR1 ENHRY and CDR2 SYGVKD. The CDR3: CAIRDRGTRDTEAFF. The CDR3 nucleotides are TGTGCCATCAGGGACAGGGGTACCCGCGACACTGAAGCTTTCTTT.

This rearrangement joins TRBV19 to TRBJ2-1; perhaps TRBD2 as D (6 bases). The length of the CDR3 is 13 residues. Deletions cut 3 bases from V and 11 bases from J, with 14 bases between. Germline CDR1 LNHDA, CDR2 SQIVND (reference sequence). The CDR3 region is CASSIGVGGKQFF. CDR3 nucleotides: TGTGCCAGTAGTATCGGTGTCGGGGGAAAGCAGTTCTTC.

This chain joins TRBV5-1 and TRBJ2-3; TRBD1 aligns across 9 bases. The CDR3 contains 14 residues. With V trimmed by 4 bases and J by 5 bases, 5 bases remained unmatched. Germline values: CDR1 SGHRS, CDR2 YFSETQ. The CDR3 coding sequence is TGCGCCAGCAGCGTAGGACAGGGGAAAGATACGCAGTATTTT. This encodes CASSVGQGKDTQYF.

V is TRBV19 and J is TRBJ1-1; D ambiguous. This CDR3 contains 14 residues. Between the trimmed V and J ends, which lost 5 bases and 1 base, there was a span of 11 bases. Germline lookup yields CDR1 LNHDA and CDR2 SQIVND (reference sequence). CDR3 sequence (DNA): TGTGCCAGTAGTCAAGACACTGAGAACACTGAAGCTTTCTTT. Translated, it gives CASSQDTENTEAFF.

This chain joins TRBV18 and TRBJ1-4; 8 nucleotides line up with TRBD1. V shed 3 bases and J 0 bases; nucleotides not matched to a gene: 12. Germline lookup yields CDR1 KGHSH and CDR2 LQKENI. The CDR3 contains 19 residues. The CDR3 DNA is TGTGCCAGCTCACCGGGGTTGGCAGGGGGCCCTGCAACTAATGAAAAACTGTTTTTT. This gives the protein CASSPGLAGGPATNEKLFF.

The J gene is TRBJ1-1, the V gene TRBV5-6; TRBD1 agrees at 7 bases. Trimming took 0 bases from V and 4 from J; bases not matched to a gene: 3. This CDR3 is 14 amino acids long. Germline values: CDR1 SGHDT, CDR2 YYEEEE. The CDR3 sequence is CASSLARGVTEAFF. The CDR3, as DNA: TGTGCCAGCAGCTTGGCCAGGGGGGTCACTGAAGCTTTCTTT.

The V and J genes are TRBV11-2 and TRBJ2-5; 7 bases align to TRBD2. The CDR3 covers 16 residues. The V gene's germline CDR1 is SGHAT and CDR2 FQNNGV. The V gene end was trimmed by 5 bases and the J gene end by 5 bases; junction bases not matched to a gene: 14. CDR3 sequence reads: CASSPGGGTTVETQYF. The DNA for the CDR3 is TGTGCCAGCAGCCCCGGTGGGGGGACTACCGTTGAGACCCAGTACTTC.

The rearrangement links TRBV6-6 to TRBJ1-1; D perhaps matches TRBD1 (5 bases). The CDR3 runs to 15 residues. V lost 2 bases, J lost 6 bases, and 16 bases lay in between. Germline V lookup: CDR1 MNHNY, CDR2 SVGAGI (reference sequence). CDR3 sequence: CASSYHSGRESEAFF. CDR3 DNA sequence: TGTGCCAGCAGTTACCACTCCGGCAGGGAATCTGAAGCTTTCTTT.

This chain uses TRBV19 with TRBJ2-7; a possible D gene is TRBD1 (7 bases). CDR1 and CDR2 (germline): LNHDA, SQIVND (reference sequence). V lost 3 bases to trimming and J lost 2 bases, with 11 bases between them. There are 14 residues in the CDR3. The CDR3 region has the DNA TGTGCCAGTAGTATCTCAGGGGGGACCTACGAGCAGTACTTC. It specifies CASSISGGTYEQYF.

V is TRBV19 and J is TRBJ2-7, with TRBD1 matching over 7 bases. Germline trimming cut 7 bases from V and 2 bases from J; bases unmatched to any gene: 11. Germline loops: CDR1 LNHDA, CDR2 SQIVND (reference sequence). The CDR3 is 15 amino acids. In nucleotides, the CDR3 is TGTGCCAGTATGACGGGAAGGGGGCCCGCCTACGAGCAGTACTTC. This gives the protein CASMTGRGPAYEQYF.

CDR3 sequence reads: CASSLEGRDPSYEQYF. The CDR3 region has the DNA TGTGCCAGCAGCTTGGAGGGCAGGGATCCCTCCTACGAGCAGTACTTC. The chain joins TRBV5-5 to TRBJ2-7, with D maybe TRBD1 (5 bases). In germline, CDR1 is SGHKS, CDR2 YYEKEE (reference sequence). The CDR3 sequence is 16 residues long. Deletions cut 0 bases from V and 0 bases from J, with 13 bases between.